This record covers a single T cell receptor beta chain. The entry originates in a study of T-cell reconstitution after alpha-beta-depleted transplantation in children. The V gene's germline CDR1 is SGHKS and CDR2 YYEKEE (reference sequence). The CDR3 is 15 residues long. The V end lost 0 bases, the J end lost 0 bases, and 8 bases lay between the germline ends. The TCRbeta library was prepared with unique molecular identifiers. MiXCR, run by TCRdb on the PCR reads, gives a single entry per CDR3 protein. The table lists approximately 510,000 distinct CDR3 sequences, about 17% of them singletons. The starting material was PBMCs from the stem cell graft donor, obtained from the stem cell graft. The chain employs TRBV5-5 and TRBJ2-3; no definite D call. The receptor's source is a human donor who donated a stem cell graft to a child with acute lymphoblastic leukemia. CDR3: CASSLAPLSTDTQYF. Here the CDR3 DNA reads TGTGCCAGCAGCTTGGCCCCCCTTAGCACAGATACGCAGTATTTT.